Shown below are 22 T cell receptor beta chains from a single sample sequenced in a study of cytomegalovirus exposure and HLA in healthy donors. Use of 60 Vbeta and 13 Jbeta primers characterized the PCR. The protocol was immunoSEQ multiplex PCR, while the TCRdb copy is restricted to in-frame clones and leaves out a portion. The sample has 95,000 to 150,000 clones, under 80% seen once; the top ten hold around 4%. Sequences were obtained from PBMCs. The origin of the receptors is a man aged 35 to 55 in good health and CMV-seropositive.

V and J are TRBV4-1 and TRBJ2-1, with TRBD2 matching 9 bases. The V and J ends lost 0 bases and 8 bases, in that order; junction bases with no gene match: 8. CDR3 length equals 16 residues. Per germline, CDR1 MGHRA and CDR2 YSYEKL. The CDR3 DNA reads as TGCGCCAGCAGCCAAGATCGGGGCGGGGGGGGAGATGAGCAGTTCTTC. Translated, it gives CASSQDRGGGGDEQFF.

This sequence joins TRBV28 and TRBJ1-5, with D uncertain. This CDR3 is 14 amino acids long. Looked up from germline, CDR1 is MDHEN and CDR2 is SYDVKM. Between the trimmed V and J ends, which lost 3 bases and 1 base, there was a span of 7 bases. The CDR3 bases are TGTGCCAGCAGTTTGTACGAGAGCAATCAGCCCCAGCATTTT. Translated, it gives CASSLYESNQPQHF. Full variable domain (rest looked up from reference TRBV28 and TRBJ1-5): DVKVTQSSRYLVKRTGEKVFLECVQDMDHENMFWYRQDPGLGLRLIYFSYDVKMKEKGDIPEGYSVSREKKERFSLILESASTNQTSMYLCASSLYESNQPQHFGDGTRLSIL.

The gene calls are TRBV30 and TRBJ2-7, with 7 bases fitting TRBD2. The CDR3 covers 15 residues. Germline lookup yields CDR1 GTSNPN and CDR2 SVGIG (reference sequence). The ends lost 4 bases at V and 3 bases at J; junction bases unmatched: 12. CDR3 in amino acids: CAWKRSGTNIYEQYF. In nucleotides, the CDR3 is TGTGCCTGGAAAAGATCCGGGACTAACATCTACGAGCAGTACTTC.

CDR3: CASSGGLAGSYEQYF. The CDR3 region has the DNA TGTGCCAGCAGTGGGGGACTAGCCGGTTCCTACGAGCAGTACTTC. The V gene is TRBV6-1, the J gene TRBJ2-7; 9 bases match TRBD2. The CDR3 length is 15 residues. Trimming removed 4 bases from V and 1 base from J; junction bases left unmatched: 5. In germline, CDR1 is MNHNS, CDR2 SASEGT.

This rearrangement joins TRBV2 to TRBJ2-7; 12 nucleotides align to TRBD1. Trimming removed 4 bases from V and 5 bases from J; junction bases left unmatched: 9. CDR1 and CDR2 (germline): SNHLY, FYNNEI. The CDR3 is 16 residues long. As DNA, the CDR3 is TGTGCCAGCAGTGGGTTTAGGGGGACAGGGGGCCACGAGCAGTACTTC. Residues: CASSGFRGTGGHEQYF.

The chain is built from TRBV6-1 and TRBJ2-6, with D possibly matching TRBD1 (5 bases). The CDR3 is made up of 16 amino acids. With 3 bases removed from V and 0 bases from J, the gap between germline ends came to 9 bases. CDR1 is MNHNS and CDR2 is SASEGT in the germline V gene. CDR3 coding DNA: TGTGCCAGCAGTGAGGACAACCCCTCTGGGGCCAACGTCCTGACTTTC. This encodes CASSEDNPSGANVLTF.

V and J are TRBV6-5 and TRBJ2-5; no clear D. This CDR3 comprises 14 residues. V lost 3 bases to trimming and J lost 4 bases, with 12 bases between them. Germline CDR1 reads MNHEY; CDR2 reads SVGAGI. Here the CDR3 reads CASSYSFGRETQYF. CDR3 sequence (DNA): TGTGCCAGCAGTTATTCGTTTGGCAGAGAGACCCAGTACTTC.

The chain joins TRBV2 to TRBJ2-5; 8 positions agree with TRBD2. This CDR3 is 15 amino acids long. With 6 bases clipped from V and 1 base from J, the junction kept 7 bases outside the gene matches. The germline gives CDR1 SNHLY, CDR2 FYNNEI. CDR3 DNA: TGTGCCAGCAGAAGGTTAGCGGGATCCCAAGAGACCCAGTACTTC. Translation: CASRRLAGSQETQYF.

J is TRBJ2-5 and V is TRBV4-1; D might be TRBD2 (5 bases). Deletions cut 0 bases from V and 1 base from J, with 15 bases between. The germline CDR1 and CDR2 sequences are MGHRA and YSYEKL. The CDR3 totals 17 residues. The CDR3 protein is CASSQDRGSATQETQYF. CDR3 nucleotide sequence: TGCGCCAGCAGCCAAGATCGCGGTAGCGCAACCCAAGAGACCCAGTACTTC.

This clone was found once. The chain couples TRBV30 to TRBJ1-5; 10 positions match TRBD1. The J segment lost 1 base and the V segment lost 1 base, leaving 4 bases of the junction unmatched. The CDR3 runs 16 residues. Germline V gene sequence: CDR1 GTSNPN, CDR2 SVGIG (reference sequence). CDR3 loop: CAWSAGQGVSNQPQHF. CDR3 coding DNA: TGTGCCTGGAGTGCCGGACAGGGGGTGAGCAATCAGCCCCAGCATTTT.

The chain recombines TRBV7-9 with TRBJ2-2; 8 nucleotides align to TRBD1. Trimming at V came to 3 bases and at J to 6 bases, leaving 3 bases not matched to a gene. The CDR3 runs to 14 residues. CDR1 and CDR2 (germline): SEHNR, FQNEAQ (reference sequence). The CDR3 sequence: CASSLTQGAGELFF. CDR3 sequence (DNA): TGTGCCAGCAGCTTGACACAGGGGGCCGGGGAGCTGTTTTTT.

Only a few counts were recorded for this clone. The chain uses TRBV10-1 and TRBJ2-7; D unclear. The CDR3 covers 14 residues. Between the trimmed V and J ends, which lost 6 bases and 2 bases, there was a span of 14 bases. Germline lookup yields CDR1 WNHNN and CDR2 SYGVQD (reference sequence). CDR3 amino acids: CASSFTALAYEQYF. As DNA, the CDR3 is TGCGCCAGCAGCTTCACAGCTCTGGCCTACGAGCAGTACTTC.

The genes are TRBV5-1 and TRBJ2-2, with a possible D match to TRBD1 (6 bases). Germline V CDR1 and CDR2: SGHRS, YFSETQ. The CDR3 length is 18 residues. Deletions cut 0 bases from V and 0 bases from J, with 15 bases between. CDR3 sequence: CASSLAPLGTSNTGELFF. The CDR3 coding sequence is TGCGCCAGCAGCTTGGCCCCGTTAGGGACATCGAACACCGGGGAGCTGTTTTTT.

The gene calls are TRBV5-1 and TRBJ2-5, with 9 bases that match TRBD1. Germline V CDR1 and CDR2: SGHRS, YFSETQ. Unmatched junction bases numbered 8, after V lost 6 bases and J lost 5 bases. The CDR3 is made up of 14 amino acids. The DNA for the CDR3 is TGCGCCAGCACCGGGACAGGGATTACGGAGACCCAGTACTTC. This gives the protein CASTGTGITETQYF. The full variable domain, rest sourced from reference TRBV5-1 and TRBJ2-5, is KAGVTQTPRYLIKTRGQQVTLSCSPISGHRSVSWYQQTPGQGLQFLFEYFSETQRNKGNFPGRFSGRQFSNSRSEMNVSTLELGDSALYLCASTGTGITETQYFGPGTRLLVL.

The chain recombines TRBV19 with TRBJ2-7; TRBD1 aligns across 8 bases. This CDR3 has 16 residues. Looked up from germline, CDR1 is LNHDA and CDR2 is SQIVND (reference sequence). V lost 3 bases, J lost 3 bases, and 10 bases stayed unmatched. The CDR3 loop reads CASSISRTGTYYEQYF. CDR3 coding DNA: TGTGCCAGTAGTATCAGTAGGACAGGGACTTACTACGAGCAGTACTTC.

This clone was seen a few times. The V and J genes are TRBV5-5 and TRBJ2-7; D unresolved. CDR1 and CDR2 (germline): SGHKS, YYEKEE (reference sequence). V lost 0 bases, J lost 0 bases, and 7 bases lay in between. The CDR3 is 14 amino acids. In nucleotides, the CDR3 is TGTGCCAGCAGCTTGGATGGCGGCTCCTACGAGCAGTACTTC. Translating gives CASSLDGGSYEQYF.

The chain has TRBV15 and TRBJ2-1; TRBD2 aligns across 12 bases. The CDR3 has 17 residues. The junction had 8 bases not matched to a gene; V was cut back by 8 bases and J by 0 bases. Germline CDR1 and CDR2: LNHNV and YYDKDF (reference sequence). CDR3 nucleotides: TGTGCCACCCGACTAGCGGGGGCCACGAGCTCCTACAATGAGCAGTTCTTC. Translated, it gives CATRLAGATSSYNEQFF.

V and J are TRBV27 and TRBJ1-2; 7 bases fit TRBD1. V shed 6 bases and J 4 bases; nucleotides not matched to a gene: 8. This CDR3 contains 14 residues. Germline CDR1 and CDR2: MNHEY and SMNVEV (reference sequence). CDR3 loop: CASRPGQSFYGYTF. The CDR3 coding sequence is TGTGCCAGCAGGCCGGGACAGTCCTTCTATGGCTACACCTTC.

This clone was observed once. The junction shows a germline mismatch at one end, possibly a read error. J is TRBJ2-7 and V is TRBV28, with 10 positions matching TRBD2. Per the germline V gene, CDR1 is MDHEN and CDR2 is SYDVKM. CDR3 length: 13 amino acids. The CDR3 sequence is CATSTGLASEQYF. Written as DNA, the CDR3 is TGTGCCACCAGTACGGGACTAGCGTCCGAGCAGTACTTC.

CDR3 loop: CASSSGQGGNTEAFF. Written as DNA, the CDR3 is TGTGCCAGTAGTAGCGGACAGGGGGGGAACACTGAAGCTTTCTTT. The chain links TRBV19 to TRBJ1-1; TRBD1 matches at 10 bases. This CDR3 has 15 residues. The V segment lost 4 bases and the J segment 1 base; nucleotides outside the gene matches: 3. The germline V gene encodes CDR1 LNHDA and CDR2 SQIVND (reference sequence).

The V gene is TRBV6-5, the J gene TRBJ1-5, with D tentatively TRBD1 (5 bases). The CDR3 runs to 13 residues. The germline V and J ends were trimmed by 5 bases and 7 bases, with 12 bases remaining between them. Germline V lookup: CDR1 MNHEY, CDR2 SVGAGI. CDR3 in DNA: TGTGCCAGCAGTCTAAACGACAGACAGCCCCAGCATTTT. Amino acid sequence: CASSLNDRQPQHF.

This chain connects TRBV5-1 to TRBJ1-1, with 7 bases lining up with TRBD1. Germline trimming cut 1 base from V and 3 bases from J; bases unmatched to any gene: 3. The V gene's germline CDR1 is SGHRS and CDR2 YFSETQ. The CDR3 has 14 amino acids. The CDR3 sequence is CASSLFQGDTEAFF. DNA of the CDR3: TGCGCCAGCAGCTTGTTTCAGGGGGACACTGAAGCTTTCTTT.